A single sample gave rise to the 21 T cell receptor beta chains below, sequenced in a study of graft-versus-host responses after intestinal transplantation. No antigen has been assigned to these receptors. Using immunoSEQ multiplex PCR, the repertoire was profiled, and TCRdb retains in-frame clones only, with some absent. The table has about 120,000 clones, approximately 95% seen once; the top ten hold about 0.11%. Here the sequenced sample was unstimulated CD4+ T cells sorted from spleen or lymph node cells, taken before intestinal transplant. The receptors here all came from a human donor who received an intestinal transplant.

The chain has TRBV21-1 and TRBJ2-7; TRBD1, as called in the table, went unchecked against the DNA. TRBV21-1 is labeled a pseudogene. This CDR3 is 14 amino acids long. The CDR3 reads CASRIHRGFYEQYF. In DNA, the CDR3 is TGTGCCAGCAGGATCCATAGGGGGTTCTACGAGCAGTACTTC.

V gene TRBV27 combines with J gene TRBJ2-1; D is perhaps TRBD1 or TRBD2 (5 bases each). Trimming pared 6 bases from V and 0 bases from J, leaving 9 bases between. Germline CDR1 is MNHEY and CDR2 is SMNVEV (reference sequence). CDR3 size: 14 residues. CDR3 bases: TGTGCCAGCAGGGGGACCGCCTCCTACAATGAGCAGTTCTTC. Translating gives CASRGTASYNEQFF.

The chain couples TRBV5-6 to TRBJ2-5; 10 bases match TRBD1. The J call may be faulty, since TRBJ2-7 better matches the DNA end. CDR1 is SGHDT and CDR2 is YYEEEE in the germline V gene. The CDR3 contains 14 residues. This chain's CDR3 is CASSLGDRGYEQYF. The CDR3 coding sequence is TGTGCCAGCAGCTTGGGGGACAGGGGCTACGAGCAGTACTTC.

The genes are TRBV7-5 and TRBJ2-5; TRBD2 is the table's D call and was not checked against the DNA. TRBV7-5 is given as a pseudogene. The CDR3 runs 16 residues. The CDR3 loop is CARSLHRLALEETQYF. Written as DNA, the CDR3 is TGTGCCAGAAGCTTGCATCGCCTAGCGCTCGAAGAGACCCAGTACTTC.

The chain joins TRBV5-5 to TRBJ2-6; no clear D. V lost 1 base, J lost 3 bases, and 5 bases lay in between. The CDR3 is 14 residues long. Per germline, CDR1 SGHKS and CDR2 YYEKEE (reference sequence). This CDR3 is CASSLLVGANVLTF. The CDR3 DNA is TGTGCCAGCAGCTTGTTGGTTGGGGCCAACGTCCTGACTTTC.

The V and J genes are TRBV6-5 and TRBJ1-5, with TRBD1 matching over 7 bases. Germline CDR1 reads MNHEY; CDR2 reads SVGAGI. V lost 6 bases to trimming and J lost 3 bases; unmatched junction nucleotides: 5. The CDR3 loop spans 14 amino acids. Written as DNA, the CDR3 is TGTGCCAGCAGGCTAACAGGGGACAATCAGCCCCAGCATTTT. Translating it yields CASRLTGDNQPQHF.

The chain couples TRBV6-5 to TRBJ1-3; possible D gene TRBD1, 6 bases. The CDR3 extends over 15 amino acids. Germline CDR1 reads MNHEY; CDR2 reads SVGAGI. V lost 6 bases, J lost 4 bases, and 16 bases lay in between. The CDR3 spells CASSYNTGPGNTIYF. The CDR3 DNA follows: TGTGCCAGCAGCTATAATACAGGGCCCGGAAACACCATATATTTT.

This chain joins TRBV5-1 and TRBJ2-6; D is perhaps TRBD2 (5 bases). The CDR3 has 17 amino acids. V was pared by 2 bases and J by 0 bases, with 12 bases between. From germline, CDR1 is SGHRS and CDR2 YFSETQ. CDR3 DNA: TGCGCCAGCAGCTTACTAGGTCCCAGCTCTGGGGCCAACGTCCTGACTTTC. Its translation: CASSLLGPSSGANVLTF.

The chain employs TRBV5-5 and TRBJ1-4; TRBD1 might be the D (5 bases). V lost 4 bases to trimming and J lost 0 bases, with 10 bases between them. CDR3 size: 15 residues. In germline, CDR1 is SGHKS, CDR2 YYEKEE (reference sequence). CDR3 residues: CASSGDRPTNEKLFF. In DNA form, the CDR3 reads TGTGCCAGCAGCGGGGACCGTCCAACTAATGAAAAACTGTTTTTT.

The rearrangement links TRBV7-3 to TRBJ2-3; a weak D match, TRBD2 (5 bases). Germline values: CDR1 SGHTA, CDR2 FQGTGA. The V end lost 1 base, the J end lost 3 bases, and 11 bases lay between the germline ends. This CDR3 region has 15 residues. The CDR3 protein is CASSLRVWRTDTQYF. CDR3 sequence (DNA): TGTGCCAGCAGCTTAAGGGTATGGAGGACAGATACGCAGTATTTT.

This clone has more than one count but fewer than ten. This CDR3 reads CASSLGNYGYTF. The CDR3 DNA follows: TGTGCCAGCAGTTTAGGGAACTATGGCTACACCTTC. This chain uses TRBV28 with TRBJ1-2; D ambiguous. The CDR3 spans 12 residues. CDR1 MDHEN and CDR2 SYDVKM come from the germline V gene. Trimming took off 2 bases at V and 2 bases at J, with 3 bases between the two ends.

The V and J genes are TRBV25-1 and TRBJ2-1; weak D call: TRBD1 (6 bases). CDR3 length equals 14 residues. V lost 3 bases to trimming and J lost 5 bases, with 11 bases between them. Germline CDR1 and CDR2: MGHDK and SYGVNS. The chain's CDR3 is CASSDRGIHNEQFF. CDR3 in DNA: TGTGCCAGCAGTGACAGGGGTATACACAATGAGCAGTTCTTC.

The chain links TRBV21-1 to TRBJ2-7; the listed D gene, TRBD2, was not tested against the DNA. TRBV21-1 counts as a pseudogene. This CDR3 has 17 residues. CDR3 nucleotide sequence: TGTGCCAGCAGCTCCCGAACTACAGCGGGAGGGCCCAGCGAGCAGTACTTC. This gives the protein CASSSRTTAGGPSEQYF.

V usage is TRBV5-8 and J usage is TRBJ2-7; D possibly matches TRBD1 or TRBD2 (5 bases each). The CDR3 totals 14 residues. CDR1 and CDR2 (germline): SGHTS, YDEGEE. V was trimmed by 0 bases and J by 3 bases, leaving 10 bases between them. The CDR3 region has the DNA TGTGCCAGCAGCTTGGCCGGGGACCTCTACGAGCAGTACTTC. Its protein is CASSLAGDLYEQYF.

This clone appeared a single time. The chain carries TRBV11-1 and TRBJ1-2; the D is unclear. V was pared by 2 bases and J by 6 bases, with 16 bases between. Germline loops: CDR1 SGHAT, CDR2 FQDESV (reference sequence). This CDR3 comprises 15 residues. This CDR3 is CASSLPRHSADGYTF. CDR3 DNA sequence: TGTGCCAGCAGCTTACCCCGTCATTCGGCGGATGGCTACACCTTC.

The genes are TRBV7-9 and TRBJ2-3, with TRBD2 identical over 12 bases. The CDR3 is 16 amino acids. From germline, CDR1 is SEHNR and CDR2 FQNEAQ (reference sequence). Losses at the gene ends were 1 base for V and 2 bases for J; bases not matched to a gene: 1. CDR3 in DNA: TGTGCCAGCAGCTTAGGACTAGCGGGGGCCACAGATACGCAGTATTTT. This sequence encodes CASSLGLAGATDTQYF.

V usage is TRBV11-2 and J usage is TRBJ2-1; D gene uncertain. Germline loops: CDR1 SGHAT, CDR2 FQNNGV. The V end was cut by 1 base, the J end by 4 bases, with 8 bases between. The CDR3 consists of 14 residues. CDR3 nucleotides: TGTGCCAGCAGCTTAGTTAGGCCGTACAATGAGCAGTTCTTC. It encodes CASSLVRPYNEQFF.

In its sample, this clone was seen once. This chain connects TRBV5-4 to TRBJ2-3, with TRBD2 matching over 15 bases. CDR3 size: 18 residues. After removal of 4 bases from V and 0 bases from J, the junction contained 6 bases not matched to a gene. Germline V lookup: CDR1 SGHNT, CDR2 YYREEE (reference sequence). The CDR3 is CASSGSGLAGGSTDTQYF. The DNA for the CDR3 is TGTGCCAGCAGCGGATCGGGACTAGCGGGGGGTAGCACAGATACGCAGTATTTT.

This clone showed up just once. The chain recombines TRBV5-1 with TRBJ2-7; TRBD2 aligns across 8 bases. Germline lookup yields CDR1 SGHRS and CDR2 YFSETQ. The J segment lost 4 bases and the V segment lost 2 bases, leaving 2 bases of the junction unmatched. The CDR3 runs to 13 residues. As DNA, the CDR3 is TGCGCCAGCAGCTTAGCGGGAGAATACGAGCAGTACTTC. Protein sequence: CASSLAGEYEQYF. The variable domain in full, completed from reference TRBV5-1 and TRBJ2-7, reads KAGVTQTPRYLIKTRGQQVTLSCSPISGHRSVSWYQQTPGQGLQFLFEYFSETQRNKGNFPGRFSGRQFSNSRSEMNVSTLELGDSALYLCASSLAGEYEQYFGPGTRLTVT.

This chain connects TRBV5-8 to TRBJ1-1; D call uncertain. Germline lookup yields CDR1 SGHTS and CDR2 YDEGEE. The CDR3 sequence is 13 residues long. Trimming shortened V by 0 bases and J by 11 bases, and 14 bases separated the two germline ends. The CDR3 coding sequence is TGTGCCAGCAGCTTGGGTCTCACCCCGTCGGCTTTCTTT. This codes for CASSLGLTPSAFF.

V is TRBV5-3 and J is TRBJ1-2; 9 bases agree with TRBD1. TRBV5-3 is reported as an ORF; its role is uncertain. CDR3 size: 17 residues. J lost 4 bases, V lost 4 bases, and 14 bases had no gene match. CDR3 residues: CARSNRGRGARLYGYTF. The CDR3 DNA reads TGTGCCAGAAGCAACAGGGGGCGCGGCGCGCGCCTCTATGGCTACACCTTC.